This T cell receptor beta chain derives from a study of T cell repertoires in cytomegalovirus infection. In the study overall: Shared public TCR beta signatures pointed to both CMV infection and a matching HLA type.

Trimming removed 3 bases from V and 4 bases from J, with 16 bases in between. Germline V lookup: CDR1 DFQATT, CDR2 SNEGSKA (reference sequence). This CDR3 contains 14 residues. TCRdb re-called the reads through MiXCR, storing one row per CDR3 protein. This sample has over 300,000 distinct CDR3 sequences, with 15% to 20% found just once. A few counts support this clonotype. Antigen unknown. The study, taken as a whole, reports: HLA-C-restricted CMV-specific TCR beta clonotypes prevailed in the ex vivo response. Pooled public TCR beta family frequency picked out CMV carriers with the relevant HLA.

The sample was PBMCs. The chain is built from TRBV20-1 and TRBJ2-7; D remains ambiguous. The receptor comes from a human donor in good health (CMV status not recorded). Some clones in this sample may be carry-over from other donors' samples. CDR3 DNA: TGCAGTGCTAGGGGCCAGGCGAAAAGTTACGAGCAGTACTTC. Translating it yields CSARGQAKSYEQYF.